This is a list of T cell receptor beta chains from one sample in a study of early T cells in non-severe SARS-CoV-2 infection. MiXCR, applied by TCRdb to the 5' RACE reads, yields one record per CDR3 protein. The table includes fewer than 35,000 distinct CDR3 sequences, about 8.2% detected once. Source material: whole blood. These TCRs come from an adult who was a healthcare worker with PCR-confirmed SARS-CoV-2 infection or an uninfected control (not recorded which). Each CDR3 is given with its conserved first and last residue. The order of the fields is J gene, V gene, CDR3 protein.

j_gene: TRBJ2-5; v_gene: TRBV29-1; CDR3aa: CSTGLGIETQYF
j_gene: TRBJ2-3; v_gene: TRBV24-1; CDR3aa: CATSDLATDTQYF
j_gene: TRBJ2-5; v_gene: TRBV4-3; CDR3aa: CASSQGGTEQETQYF
j_gene: TRBJ2-1; v_gene: TRBV5-1; CDR3aa: CASSSGLAGERRFF
j_gene: TRBJ2-3; v_gene: TRBV3-1; CDR3aa: CASSSLLSGGTDTQYF
j_gene: TRBJ1-2; v_gene: TRBV30; CDR3aa: CAWSVGFLQADSF
j_gene: TRBJ1-1; v_gene: TRBV24-1; CDR3aa: CATSDSAGNTEAFF
j_gene: TRBJ2-3; v_gene: TRBV15; CDR3aa: CATSRTLDSLTQYF
j_gene: TRBJ1-6; v_gene: TRBV14; CDR3aa: CASSLSGRTPFYNSPLHF
j_gene: TRBJ1-1; v_gene: TRBV20-1; CDR3aa: CSARGGAKSMNTEAFF
j_gene: TRBJ2-2; v_gene: TRBV12-3/TRBV12-4; CDR3aa: CASSFRQGEAGELFF
j_gene: TRBJ2-5; v_gene: TRBV7-2; CDR3aa: CASSLGAGGETQYF
j_gene: TRBJ2-7; v_gene: TRBV7-6; CDR3aa: CASSLAPGQGAEQYF
j_gene: TRBJ1-2; v_gene: TRBV14; CDR3aa: CASSQRTYGYTF
j_gene: TRBJ1-5; v_gene: TRBV7-2; CDR3aa: CASSLEGGRGGSQPQHF
j_gene: TRBJ1-1; v_gene: TRBV7-2; CDR3aa: CASSSYRLSTEAFF
j_gene: TRBJ2-3; v_gene: TRBV2; CDR3aa: CASSEIAGLTDTQYF
j_gene: TRBJ2-7; v_gene: TRBV7-2; CDR3aa: CASSGGLAGAYEQYF
j_gene: TRBJ1-2; v_gene: TRBV30; CDR3aa: CAFLVGVHGYTF
j_gene: TRBJ2-3; v_gene: TRBV11-2; CDR3aa: CASTLDTQYF
j_gene: TRBJ2-7; v_gene: TRBV7-9; CDR3aa: CASSLIEYEQYF
j_gene: TRBJ2-5; v_gene: TRBV4-3; CDR3aa: CASSQDPRGSETQYF
j_gene: TRBJ2-3; v_gene: TRBV5-1; CDR3aa: CASSVDGHTQYF
j_gene: TRBJ1-5; v_gene: TRBV6-1; CDR3aa: CASSEVPVLPQHF
j_gene: TRBJ1-1; v_gene: TRBV11-2; CDR3aa: CASSPTRWGEAFF
j_gene: TRBJ2-3; v_gene: TRBV12-3/TRBV12-4; CDR3aa: CASSYDGGWGTDTQYF
j_gene: TRBJ2-3; v_gene: TRBV7-3; CDR3aa: CASSLGAGGGTDTQYF
j_gene: TRBJ2-5; v_gene: TRBV29-1; CDR3aa: CSQLAGQETQYF
j_gene: TRBJ1-5; v_gene: TRBV14; CDR3aa: CASSPGGNQPQHF
j_gene: TRBJ2-2; v_gene: TRBV7-3; CDR3aa: CASSPQPGTGELFF
j_gene: TRBJ2-7; v_gene: TRBV14; CDR3aa: CASSHGTGIHEQYF
j_gene: TRBJ1-2; v_gene: TRBV18; CDR3aa: CASSPATDYGYTF
j_gene: TRBJ2-7; v_gene: TRBV10-3; CDR3aa: CAISPAKYEQYF
j_gene: TRBJ1-2; v_gene: TRBV3-1; CDR3aa: CASSQQTNYGYTF
j_gene: TRBJ1-1; v_gene: TRBV21-1; CDR3aa: CASRRGEIHTEAFF
j_gene: TRBJ2-2; v_gene: TRBV4-1; CDR3aa: CASSQFAGRGDYTGELFF
j_gene: TRBJ2-5; v_gene: TRBV6-1; CDR3aa: CASSMGQKETQYF
j_gene: TRBJ2-2; v_gene: TRBV7-2; CDR3aa: CASSSPGGAGTGELFF
j_gene: TRBJ2-7; v_gene: TRBV29-1; CDR3aa: CSVSGTETVQYF
j_gene: TRBJ1-1; v_gene: TRBV9; CDR3aa: CASSRSGAGPRSEAFF
j_gene: TRBJ2-5; v_gene: TRBV7-7; CDR3aa: CASQTGLAGGKETQYF
j_gene: TRBJ2-5; v_gene: TRBV7-9; CDR3aa: CASSLEVQETQYF
j_gene: TRBJ1-2; v_gene: TRBV20-1; CDR3aa: CSARGDRDGYGYTF
j_gene: TRBJ2-7; v_gene: TRBV29-1; CDR3aa: CSVLTGVSYEQYF
j_gene: TRBJ1-5; v_gene: TRBV5-6; CDR3aa: CASSLRLTGENSNQPQHF